This T cell receptor (beta chain) stems from a study of cytomegalovirus exposure and HLA in healthy donors. V lost 4 bases and J lost 6; bases outside the gene matches: 6. Germline CDR1 and CDR2: SQVTM and ANQGSEA. This CDR3 contains 15 residues. 60 Vbeta and 13 Jbeta primers were used in PCR. TCRdb's copy holds only in-frame clones and misses some; the assay was immunoSEQ multiplex PCR. The repertoire holds some 200,000 clones, with 70% to 80% as singletons. This TCR derives from a woman aged 25 to 45 in good health and CMV-seronegative. The specimen sequenced was PBMCs. The chain recombines TRBV29-1 with TRBJ2-1; the match to TRBD2 covers 13 bases. The CDR3 bases are TGCAGCGTTGGGTGGCGACTAGCGGGAGGCAATGAGCAGTTCTTC. This gives the protein CSVGWRLAGGNEQFF.